A selection of T cell receptor beta chains follows, all from one sample in a study of T cells after yellow fever vaccination. TCRdb analysed the 5' RACE reads with MiXCR anew, one entry per CDR3 protein. Among some 560,000 distinct CDR3 sequences listed, approximately 16% were seen once. Source: PBMCs, taken 5 days after the first yellow fever vaccination. Receptors were obtained from a young man who received the YFV17D yellow fever vaccine. Both conserved end residues are part of each CDR3. D genes are given only for firm matches. Size tells how often a clone was seen (once, few, many) or the class of an expanded clone, and some rows leave it out.

abundance,v_gene,d_gene,j_gene,CDR3nt,CDR3aa
-,TRBV7-2,TRBD1,TRBJ1-1,TGTGCCAGCAGCCGAAGGGGACAGGGGTGGACTGAAGCTTTCTTT,CASSRRGQGWTEAFF
few,TRBV11-2,-,TRBJ2-1,TGTGCCAGCAGCTTCCAGATGGAGTCCCGGGACCATGAGCAGTTCTTC,CASSFQMESRDHEQFF
-,TRBV4-1,-,TRBJ1-1,TGCGCCAGCAGCCAAGAGGTTAAGCGAACGGTGAACACTGAAGCTTTCTTT,CASSQEVKRTVNTEAFF
-,TRBV9,-,TRBJ2-1,TGTGCCAGCGGGGGATCGGGTGAGCAGTTCTTC,CASGGSGEQFF
-,TRBV12-3/TRBV12-4,-,TRBJ2-5,TGTGCCAGCAGGAGACAGTTAACTCAAGAGACCCAGTACTTC,CASRRQLTQETQYF
-,TRBV7-6,-,TRBJ1-2,TGTGCCAGCAGCCAGGACCACCAGGGGAGAGGGTATGGCTACACCTTC,CASSQDHQGRGYGYTF
many,TRBV7-6,-,TRBJ2-3,TGTGCCAGCAGCTTGGGGCGTGCAGATACGCAGTATTTT,CASSLGRADTQYF
-,TRBV7-9,-,TRBJ1-2,TGTGCCAGCAGCTTAGCGCCCGTCGCGGGCTATGGCTACACCTTC,CASSLAPVAGYGYTF
-,TRBV4-1,TRBD1,TRBJ2-7,TGCGCCAGCAGCCAACCGACAGGGTCCTACGAGCAGTACTTC,CASSQPTGSYEQYF
few,TRBV27,TRBD1,TRBJ2-7,TGTGCCAGCAGTTTATCGGGACAGGGGGGGTACGAGCAGTACTTC,CASSLSGQGGYEQYF
few,TRBV20-1,-,TRBJ2-3,TGCAGTGCTAGGGACAGGCAACGGGGGTTCACAGATACGCAGTATTTT,CSARDRQRGFTDTQYF
-,TRBV7-3,TRBD2,TRBJ2-3,TGTGCCAGCAGCCCAGGGACTAGAAGACAAGATACGCAGTATTTT,CASSPGTRRQDTQYF
-,TRBV5-1,-,TRBJ2-1,TGCGCCAGCAGCCTGCAGGGAAACAATGAGCAGTTCTTC,CASSLQGNNEQFF
-,TRBV10-3,-,TRBJ1-3,TGTGCCATCAGTGACGGCGTAGAAAACACCATATATTTT,CAISDGVENTIYF
-,TRBV18,-,TRBJ1-6,TGTGCCAGCTCACCAATGAGTTATAGTTCACCCCTCCACTTT,CASSPMSYSSPLHF
few,TRBV20-1,-,TRBJ2-5,TGCAGTGCTAGAGATCGCGTAAAGCCATCAACCCAAGAGACCCAGTACTTC,CSARDRVKPSTQETQYF
-,TRBV6-5,-,TRBJ2-7,TGTGCCAGCAGTTTCGAGGGGTTTGGCTACGAGCAGTACTTC,CASSFEGFGYEQYF
-,TRBV29-1,TRBD2,TRBJ2-5,TGCAGCGTCATTCCGACTAGCGGCCTAGAGACCCAGTACTTC,CSVIPTSGLETQYF
-,TRBV12-3/TRBV12-4,-,TRBJ2-3,TGTGCCAGCAGCACATTAGAGGGGGCAGGGGGGGCAGATACGCAGTATTTT,CASSTLEGAGGADTQYF
-,TRBV15,-,TRBJ1-4,TGTGCCACCAGCAGAGGAGGGGATGGTGAAAAACTGTTTTTT,CATSRGGDGEKLFF
few,TRBV7-2,-,TRBJ1-5,TGTGCCAGCAGCTTAGGCTGGGATCAGCCCCAGCATTTT,CASSLGWDQPQHF
-,TRBV18,-,TRBJ1-1,TGTGCCAGCTCACCAAATCGGGACACTGAAGCTTTCTTT,CASSPNRDTEAFF
few,TRBV20-1,-,TRBJ2-3,TGCAGTGCTCCCGGGCACACAGATACGCAGTATTTT,CSAPGHTDTQYF
-,TRBV4-1,-,TRBJ2-3,TGCGCCAGCAGCCAAGAAATTGGAATTGGGGGTACGCAGTATTTT,CASSQEIGIGGTQYF
-,TRBV20-1,-,TRBJ2-3,TGCAGTGCCCTATCGAAAACTAGCATTTCTAGAGATACGCAGTATTTT,CSALSKTSISRDTQYF
-,TRBV18,-,TRBJ1-3,TGTGCCAGCTCACCGAGGACAGACCCTGGAAACACCATATATTTT,CASSPRTDPGNTIYF
few,TRBV5-1,-,TRBJ1-1,TGCGCCAGCAGCTTGGTACGTGGGGGGCGCGGAGACACTGAAGCTTTCTTT,CASSLVRGGRGDTEAFF
-,TRBV7-9,TRBD1,TRBJ2-1,TGTGCCAGCAGCTTAGAGGTACAGGGGCTCTTC,CASSLEVQGLF
few,TRBV28,-,TRBJ1-2,TGTGCCAGCAGTTCTACTACGTCTGGGCGCGGGGACTATGGCTACACCTTC,CASSSTTSGRGDYGYTF
few,TRBV7-2,-,TRBJ1-6,TGTGCCAGCAGGTGGCCGGGGGCGCGGTCACCCCTCCACTTT,CASRWPGARSPLHF